This T cell receptor beta chain was sequenced during a study of shared clonotypes between healthy human individuals. Here immunoSEQ multiplex PCR was the method, and the copy in TCRdb shows in-frame clones only, minus some. The sample includes about 2.4 million clones, 85% to 95% of them seen just once. This CDR3 comprises 15 residues. V lost 6 bases, J lost 5 bases, and 9 bases stayed unmatched. Germline-derived CDR1 and CDR2 are MDHEN and SYDVKM. The chain carries TRBV28 and TRBJ1-4, with TRBD1 matching over 7 bases. What was sequenced was naive CD4+ T cells sorted from blood. The subset is: CD45RA+ positively selected. The origin of this receptor is a young man in good health. The CDR3, as DNA: TGTGCCAGCAGCCTCCACAGGGGAACAAATGAAAAACTGTTTTTT. Translation gives CASSLHRGTNEKLFF.